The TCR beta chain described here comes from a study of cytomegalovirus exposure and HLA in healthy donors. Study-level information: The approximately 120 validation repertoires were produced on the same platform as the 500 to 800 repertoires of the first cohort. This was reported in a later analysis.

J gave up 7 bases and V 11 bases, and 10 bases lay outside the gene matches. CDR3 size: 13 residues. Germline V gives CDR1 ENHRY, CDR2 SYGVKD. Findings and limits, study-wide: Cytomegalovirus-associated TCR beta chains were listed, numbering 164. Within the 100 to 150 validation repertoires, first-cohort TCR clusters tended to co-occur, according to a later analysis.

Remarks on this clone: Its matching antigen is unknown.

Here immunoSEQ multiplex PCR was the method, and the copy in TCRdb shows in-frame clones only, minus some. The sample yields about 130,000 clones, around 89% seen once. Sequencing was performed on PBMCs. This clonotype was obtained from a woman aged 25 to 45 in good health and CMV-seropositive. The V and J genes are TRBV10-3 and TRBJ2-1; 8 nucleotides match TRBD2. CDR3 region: CASGGAGGNEQFF. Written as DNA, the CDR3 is TGTGCCTCCGGGGGGGCGGGTGGAAATGAGCAGTTCTTC.